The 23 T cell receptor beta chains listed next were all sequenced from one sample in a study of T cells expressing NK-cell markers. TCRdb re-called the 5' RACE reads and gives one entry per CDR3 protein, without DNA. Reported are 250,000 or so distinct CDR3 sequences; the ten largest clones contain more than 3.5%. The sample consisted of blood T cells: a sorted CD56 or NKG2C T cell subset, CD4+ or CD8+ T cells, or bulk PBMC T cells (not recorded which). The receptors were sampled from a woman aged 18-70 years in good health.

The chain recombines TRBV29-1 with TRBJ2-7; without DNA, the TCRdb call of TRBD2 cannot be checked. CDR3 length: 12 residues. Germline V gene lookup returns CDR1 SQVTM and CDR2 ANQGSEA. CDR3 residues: CSVGRLADEQYF.

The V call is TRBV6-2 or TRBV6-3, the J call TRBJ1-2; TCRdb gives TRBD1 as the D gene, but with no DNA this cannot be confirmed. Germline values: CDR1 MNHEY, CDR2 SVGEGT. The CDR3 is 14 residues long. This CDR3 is CASSRATGIYGYTF.

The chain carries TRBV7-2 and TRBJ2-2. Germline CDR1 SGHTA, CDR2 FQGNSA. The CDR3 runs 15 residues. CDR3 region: CASSPYLGDTGELFF.

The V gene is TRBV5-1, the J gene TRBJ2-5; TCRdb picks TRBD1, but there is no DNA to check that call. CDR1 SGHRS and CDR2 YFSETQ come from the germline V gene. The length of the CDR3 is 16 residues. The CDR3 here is CASSPSDGTAKETQYF.

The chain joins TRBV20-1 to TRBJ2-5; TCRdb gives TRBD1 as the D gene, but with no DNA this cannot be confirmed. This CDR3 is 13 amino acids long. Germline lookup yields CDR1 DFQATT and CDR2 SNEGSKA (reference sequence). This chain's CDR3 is CSARGGRGETQYF.

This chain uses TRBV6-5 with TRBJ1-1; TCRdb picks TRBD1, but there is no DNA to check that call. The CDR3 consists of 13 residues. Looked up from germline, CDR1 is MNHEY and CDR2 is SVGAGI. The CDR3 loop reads CASSYEGGTEAFF.

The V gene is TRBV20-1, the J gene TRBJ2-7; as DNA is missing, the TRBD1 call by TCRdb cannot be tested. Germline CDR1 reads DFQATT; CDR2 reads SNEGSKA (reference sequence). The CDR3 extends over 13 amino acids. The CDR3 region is CSASGDTTYEQYF.

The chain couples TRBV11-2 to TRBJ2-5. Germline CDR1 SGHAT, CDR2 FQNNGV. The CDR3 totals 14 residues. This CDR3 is CASSQKGSKETQYF.

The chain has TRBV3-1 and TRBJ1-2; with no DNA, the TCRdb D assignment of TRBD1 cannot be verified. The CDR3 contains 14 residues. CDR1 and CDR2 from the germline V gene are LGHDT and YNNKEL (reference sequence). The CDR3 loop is CASSRGAVNYGYTF.

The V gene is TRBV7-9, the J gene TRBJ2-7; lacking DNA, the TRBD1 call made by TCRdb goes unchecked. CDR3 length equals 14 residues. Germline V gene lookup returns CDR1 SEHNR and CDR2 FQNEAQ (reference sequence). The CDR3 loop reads CASSKGTVYYEQYF.

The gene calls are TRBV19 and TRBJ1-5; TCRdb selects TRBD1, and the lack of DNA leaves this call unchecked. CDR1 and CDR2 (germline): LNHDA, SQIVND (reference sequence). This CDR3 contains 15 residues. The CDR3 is CASSISGTGDQPQHF.

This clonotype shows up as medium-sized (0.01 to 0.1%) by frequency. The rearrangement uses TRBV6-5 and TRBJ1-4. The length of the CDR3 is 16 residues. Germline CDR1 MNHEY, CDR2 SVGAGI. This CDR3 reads CASSYAGFATNEKLFF.

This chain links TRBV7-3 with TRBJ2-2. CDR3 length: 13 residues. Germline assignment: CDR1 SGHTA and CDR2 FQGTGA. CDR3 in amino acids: CASSRETAGELFF.

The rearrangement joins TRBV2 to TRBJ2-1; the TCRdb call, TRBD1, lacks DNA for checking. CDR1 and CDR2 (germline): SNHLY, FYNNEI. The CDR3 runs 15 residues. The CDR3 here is CASSEKQGSYNEQFF.

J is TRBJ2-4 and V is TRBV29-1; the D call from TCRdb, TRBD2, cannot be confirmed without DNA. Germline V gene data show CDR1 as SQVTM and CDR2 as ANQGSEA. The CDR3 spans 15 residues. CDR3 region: CSVLGLAGSSNIQYF. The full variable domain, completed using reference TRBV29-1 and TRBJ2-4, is SAVISQKPSRDICQRGTSLTIQCQVDSQVTMMFWYRQQPGQSLTLIATANQGSEATYESGFVIDKFPISRPNLTFSTLTVSNMSPEDSSIYLCSVLGLAGSSNIQYFGAGTRLSVL.

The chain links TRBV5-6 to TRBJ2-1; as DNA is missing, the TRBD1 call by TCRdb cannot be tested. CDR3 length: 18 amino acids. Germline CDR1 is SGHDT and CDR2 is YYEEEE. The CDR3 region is CASSLAGQVLSSYNEQFF.

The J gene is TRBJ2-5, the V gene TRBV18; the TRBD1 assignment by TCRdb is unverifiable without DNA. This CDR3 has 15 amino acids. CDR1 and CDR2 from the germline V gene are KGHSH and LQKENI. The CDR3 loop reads CASSPNRGTVETQYF.

The CDR3: CASSQRLAGAQETQYF. The V and J genes are TRBV4-1 and TRBJ2-5; as DNA is missing, the TRBD2 call by TCRdb cannot be tested. The CDR3 has 16 amino acids. Germline loops: CDR1 MGHRA, CDR2 YSYEKL.

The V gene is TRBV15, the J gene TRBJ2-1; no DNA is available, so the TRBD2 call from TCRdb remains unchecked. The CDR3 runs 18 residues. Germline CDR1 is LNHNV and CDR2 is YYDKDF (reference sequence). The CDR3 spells CATSRGLASGLRVDEQFF.

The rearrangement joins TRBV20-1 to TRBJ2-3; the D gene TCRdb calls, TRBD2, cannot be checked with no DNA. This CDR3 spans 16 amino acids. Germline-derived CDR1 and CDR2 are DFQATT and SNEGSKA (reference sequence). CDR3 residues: CSAPRVGGGSVDTQYF.

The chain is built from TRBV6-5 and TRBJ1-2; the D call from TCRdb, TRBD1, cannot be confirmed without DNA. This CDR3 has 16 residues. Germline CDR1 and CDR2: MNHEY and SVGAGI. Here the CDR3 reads CASSYSPPREGYGYTF.

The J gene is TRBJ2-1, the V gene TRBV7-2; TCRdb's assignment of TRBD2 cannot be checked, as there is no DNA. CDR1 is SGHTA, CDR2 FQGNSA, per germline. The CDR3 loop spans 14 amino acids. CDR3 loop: CASKGTSDHNEQFF.

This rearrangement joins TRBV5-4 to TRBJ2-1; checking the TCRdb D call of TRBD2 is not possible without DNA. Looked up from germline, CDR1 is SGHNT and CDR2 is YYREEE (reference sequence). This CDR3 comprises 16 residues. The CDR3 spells CASSSVLWRGGNEQFF.